The 26 T cell receptor beta chains given below trace back to one sample, sequenced in a study of response to subunit inactivated influenza vaccine. In TCRdb, the RT-PCR reads were re-called with MiXCR into one record per CDR3 protein. The sample carries under 950,000 distinct CDR3 sequences, approximately 21% recorded once. This material consisted of PBMCs from blood, taken more than 4 days after vaccination. All receptors derive from a man aged 45-60 years who received an inactivated influenza vaccine.

The J gene is TRBJ2-3, the V gene TRBV7-6, with 10 positions matching TRBD2. Unmatched junction bases numbered 8, after V lost 1 base and J lost 4 bases. This CDR3 contains 17 residues. Germline V CDR1 and CDR2: SGHVS, FNYEAQ. The CDR3 DNA is TGTGCCAGCAGCTTAGTATTCAGCGGGAGGGCCCCAGATACGCAGTATTTT. This encodes CASSLVFSGRAPDTQYF.

CDR3 in DNA: TGCGCCAGCAGCTTGGCCGGTCCGGCGAACACTGAAGCTTTCTTT. As protein: CASSLAGPANTEAFF. The chain has TRBV5-1 and TRBJ1-1; D ambiguous. V dropped 0 bases and J dropped 1 base, with 10 bases sitting between them. The CDR3 sequence is 15 residues long. Germline values: CDR1 SGHRS, CDR2 YFSETQ.

This chain uses TRBV7-9 with TRBJ1-1; 9 bases align to TRBD1. The V segment lost 5 bases and the J segment 0 bases; nucleotides outside the gene matches: 7. CDR1 is SEHNR, CDR2 FQNEAQ, per germline (reference sequence). The CDR3 is 16 amino acids. The CDR3 coding sequence is TGTGCCAGCAGCCCGACACAGGGGGCCTTGAACACTGAAGCTTTCTTT. Its translation: CASSPTQGALNTEAFF.

The chain carries TRBV27 and TRBJ2-1; tentatively, D is TRBD2 (5 bases). Germline loops: CDR1 MNHEY, CDR2 SMNVEV (reference sequence). V was trimmed by 6 bases and J by 2 bases, leaving 11 bases between them. The CDR3 totals 14 residues. CDR3 protein: CASSTRIPYNEQFF. CDR3 DNA: TGTGCCAGCAGCACTAGAATCCCCTACAATGAGCAGTTCTTC.

This chain uses TRBV4-1 with TRBJ1-2; TRBD1 is a possible D gene (6 bases). The germline gives CDR1 MGHRA, CDR2 YSYEKL. The ends were cut back, 1 base at V and 5 bases at J, with 8 bases in the middle. The CDR3 spans 13 residues. The CDR3 loop is CASSQVGQYGYTF. Here the CDR3 DNA reads TGCGCCAGCAGCCAAGTCGGACAGTATGGCTACACCTTC.

This chain links TRBV4-2 with TRBJ1-6; D call uncertain. Trimming cost V 3 bases and J 17 bases, with 20 bases left between them. The CDR3 consists of 14 residues. The germline V gene has CDR1 LGHNA and CDR2 YNFKEQ. CDR3 region: CASSQGGSVGNVHF. CDR3 nucleotides: TGTGCCAGCAGCCAGGGCGGTAGCGTGGGGAACGTCCACTTT.

The sample holds a few counts of this clonotype. The chain joins TRBV27 to TRBJ2-7; TRBD2 agrees at 9 bases. V lost 8 bases, J lost 5 bases, and 7 bases stayed unmatched. Germline values: CDR1 MNHEY, CDR2 SMNVEV (reference sequence). The CDR3 consists of 13 residues. CDR3 DNA sequence: TGTGCCAGCGGAATTAGCGGGAGCAACGAGCAGTACTTC. This translates into CASGISGSNEQYF.

This clonotype came up many times. This chain connects TRBV12-3 or TRBV12-4 to TRBJ2-1, with TRBD2 matching over 11 bases. V shed 4 bases and J 4 bases; nucleotides not matched to a gene: 6. CDR3 size: 16 residues. CDR3: CASSSTTSGKYNEQFF. The CDR3 nucleotides are TGTGCCAGCAGTTCCACGACTAGCGGGAAGTACAATGAGCAGTTCTTC.

This clonotype came up a few times. The chain couples TRBV15 to TRBJ2-3, with D perhaps matching TRBD1 or TRBD2 (5 bases each). Germline CDR1 reads LNHNV; CDR2 reads YYDKDF (reference sequence). This CDR3 comprises 16 residues. The V end lost 5 bases, the J end lost 2 bases, and 17 bases lay between the germline ends. CDR3 DNA sequence: TGTGCCACCAGCGCAGGGACCTCGGGACCCACAGATACGCAGTATTTT. Protein product: CATSAGTSGPTDTQYF.

The CDR3 nucleotides are TGTGCCAGCCGCATCGGGACAGGGCCAGAGACCCAGTACTTC. This gives the protein CASRIGTGPETQYF. The gene calls are TRBV6-1 and TRBJ2-5; 9 bases match TRBD1. The germline CDR1 and CDR2 sequences are MNHNS and SASEGT. This CDR3 has 14 amino acids. The V segment lost 8 bases and the J segment 4 bases; nucleotides outside the gene matches: 8.

At least ten counts were recorded for this clonotype. The genes are TRBV29-1 and TRBJ2-7; no reliable D call. The CDR3 consists of 12 residues. Trimming stripped 4 bases from V and 5 bases from J, with 12 bases between. CDR1 SQVTM and CDR2 ANQGSEA come from the germline V gene. DNA of the CDR3: TGCAGCGTTGGTCGTGGGAAGGACGAGCAGTACTTC. This translates into CSVGRGKDEQYF.

The gene calls are TRBV27 and TRBJ1-3, with 7 nucleotides matching TRBD1. Germline assignment: CDR1 MNHEY and CDR2 SMNVEV (reference sequence). Unmatched junction bases numbered 3, after V lost 3 bases and J lost 4 bases. This CDR3 comprises 14 residues. The CDR3: CASSFSGQGNTIYF. The CDR3 region has the DNA TGTGCCAGCAGTTTCTCGGGACAGGGAAACACCATATATTTT.

This chain uses TRBV30 with TRBJ2-2; 8 bases align to TRBD1. J was trimmed by 0 bases and V by 2 bases; bases with no gene match: 2. Germline values: CDR1 GTSNPN, CDR2 SVGIG (reference sequence). CDR3 length equals 15 residues. The CDR3 sequence is CAWSKGQANTGELFF. CDR3 nucleotide sequence: TGTGCCTGGAGTAAGGGACAGGCGAACACCGGGGAGCTGTTTTTT.

The chain uses TRBV12-3 or TRBV12-4 and TRBJ1-1; tentative D call: TRBD1 (5 bases). Trimming pared 2 bases from V and 3 bases from J, leaving 7 bases between. The CDR3 runs to 13 residues. CDR3 amino acids: CASSLSRDTEAFF. The CDR3 DNA sequence: TGTGCCAGCAGTTTATCCAGGGACACTGAAGCTTTCTTT.

V and J are TRBV30 and TRBJ2-5; no reliable D call. The CDR3 is 12 amino acids. V gave up 2 bases and J gave up 5 bases, with 9 bases separating them. CDR1 GTSNPN and CDR2 SVGIG come from the germline V gene (reference sequence). The CDR3 reads CAWSRMGETQYF. As DNA, the CDR3 is TGTGCCTGGAGTAGGATGGGGGAGACCCAGTACTTC.

This clonotype was recorded a few times. The chain is built from TRBV20-1 and TRBJ1-1; no clear D gene. Looked up from germline, CDR1 is DFQATT and CDR2 is SNEGSKA (reference sequence). With 3 bases removed from V and 5 bases from J, the gap between germline ends came to 10 bases. The CDR3 runs 12 residues. The CDR3 is CSASYRETEAFF. The DNA of the CDR3 is TGCAGTGCTAGCTACAGAGAGACTGAAGCTTTCTTT.

This sequence joins TRBV6-2 or TRBV6-3 and TRBJ2-6; TRBD1 or TRBD2 may be the D gene (6 bases each). The CDR3 extends over 22 amino acids. V was shortened by 2 bases and J by 3 bases, with 29 bases between the two germline ends. From germline, CDR1 is MNHEY and CDR2 SVGEGT. DNA for the CDR3: TGTGCCAGCAGTTACAGTTTTAGCGGCGGGTCCAGGGGAGTTTATGGGGCCAACGTCCTGACTTTC. This sequence encodes CASSYSFSGGSRGVYGANVLTF.

This clonotype was seen a handful of times. This chain joins TRBV9 and TRBJ2-7; 7 bases map to TRBD1. Germline V gene sequence: CDR1 SGDLS, CDR2 YYNGEE. The CDR3 has 15 residues. The V and J ends lost 3 bases and 2 bases, in that order; junction bases with no gene match: 8. In DNA form, the CDR3 reads TGTGCCAGCAGCGCATCGACAGGGCTAACCTACGAGCAGTACTTC. Protein: CASSASTGLTYEQYF.

This clonotype was seen many times. V and J are TRBV12-3 or TRBV12-4 and TRBJ2-2, with TRBD1 as a possible D gene (5 bases). The CDR3 sequence is 14 residues long. Trimming removed 5 bases at V and 6 bases at J, with 13 bases between. The CDR3 sequence: CASSEQEVSGELFF. Written as DNA, the CDR3 is TGTGCCAGCAGTGAACAGGAAGTGTCCGGGGAGCTGTTTTTT.

There are a few counts of this clonotype. This chain links TRBV28 with TRBJ2-1; D is undetermined. The CDR3 sequence is 14 residues long. The ends were cut back, 5 bases at V and 5 bases at J, with 13 bases in the middle. In germline, CDR1 is MDHEN, CDR2 SYDVKM. This CDR3 is CASSPISVNNEQFF. CDR3 sequence (DNA): TGTGCCAGCAGTCCCATTTCCGTTAACAATGAGCAGTTCTTC.

This clonotype was picked up a small number of times. The genes are TRBV7-2 and TRBJ1-3; TRBD1 matches at 7 bases. Germline CDR1 reads SGHTA; CDR2 reads FQGNSA. There are 14 residues in the CDR3. V was pared by 5 bases and J by 3 bases, with 4 bases of the junction left unmatched. CDR3 bases: TGTGCCAGCAGCGCCGACAGGGTTGGAAACACCATATATTTT. Amino acids: CASSADRVGNTIYF.

The chain joins TRBV10-3 to TRBJ2-1; TRBD2 aligns across 9 bases. Germline assignment: CDR1 ENHRY and CDR2 SYGVKD. The trim removed 4 bases at V and 3 bases at J, leaving 7 bases unmatched. The CDR3 has 16 amino acids. Here the CDR3 reads CAISGMRAGGYNEQFF. The CDR3 nucleotides are TGTGCCATCAGTGGAATGAGAGCGGGGGGCTACAATGAGCAGTTCTTC.

This clonotype was observed a few times. V usage is TRBV12-3 or TRBV12-4 and J usage is TRBJ1-1; D call uncertain. V gave up 3 bases and J gave up 4 bases, with 9 bases separating them. The length of the CDR3 is 13 residues. CDR3 amino acids: CASSLYDTTEAFF. The CDR3 DNA reads as TGTGCCAGCAGTTTGTATGACACCACTGAAGCTTTCTTT.

There are a few counts of this clonotype. The chain carries TRBV10-2 and TRBJ1-1; 10 positions agree with TRBD1. This CDR3 region has 14 residues. V trimming: 5 bases; J trimming: 3 bases; junction bases outside the gene matches: 3. Germline V gene data show CDR1 as WSHSY and CDR2 as SAAADI. The DNA of the CDR3 is TGCGCCAGCAGTTTCGGACAGGGGGACACTGAAGCTTTCTTT. Residues: CASSFGQGDTEAFF.

This clonotype was detected only a few times. The chain combines TRBV5-1 with TRBJ1-2; no clear D. CDR1 SGHRS and CDR2 YFSETQ come from the germline V gene. This CDR3 comprises 13 residues. The V gene lost 0 bases and the J gene lost 8 bases, with 11 bases spanning the gap. Here the CDR3 DNA reads TGCGCCAGCAGCTTGGAAGGCAGGTGGGGCTACACCTTC. This translates into CASSLEGRWGYTF.

The chain combines TRBV12-3 or TRBV12-4 with TRBJ2-2; a weak D match, TRBD1 (6 bases). The germline V and J ends were trimmed by 11 bases and 0 bases, with 10 bases remaining between them. The CDR3 is 13 residues long. The CDR3 protein is CAGGRANTGELFF. The DNA for the CDR3 is TGTGCCGGGGGCAGGGCGAACACCGGGGAGCTGTTTTTT.